This T cell receptor beta chain was obtained from a study of shared clonotypes between healthy human individuals. Looked up from germline, CDR1 is MNHNS and CDR2 is SASEGT. V gave up 4 bases and J gave up 5 bases, with 12 bases separating them. This CDR3 is 14 amino acids long. With regard to this clone: Its antigen is not known.

Generated by immunoSEQ multiplex PCR, the TCRdb table keeps only in-frame clones and is missing some. The top ten hold 1.5% of the sample, which has about 1 million clones, around 75% seen once. Study findings and constraints: Limited genetic and exposure-history diversity came from having few donors.

This TCR was recovered from a man aged 18 to 30 in good health. The V and J genes are TRBV6-1 and TRBJ2-1; a possible D gene is TRBD2 (5 bases). Sequenced material: memory CD4+ T cells sorted from blood. As for subset: CD45RA-negative fraction. CDR3 sequence reads: CASSVIPGNNEQFF. For the CDR3, the DNA is TGTGCCAGCAGTGTTATACCCGGGAACAATGAGCAGTTCTTC.